Below are 24 T cell receptor beta chains sequenced from a single sample in a study of blood T cell repertoires in COVID-19. Clones were read by immunoSEQ multiplex PCR, and TCRdb kept only the in-frame ones, dropping some. This table holds roughly 70,000 clones, about 88% found once. Sequencing used peripheral blood. The receptors derive from an older man with active COVID-19.

This clone came up once. Other DNA variants within this sample encode the same CDR3. The chain recombines TRBV6-4 with TRBJ2-7; D might be TRBD2 (5 bases). The V gene lost 6 bases and the J gene lost 2 bases, with 14 bases spanning the gap. Germline CDR1 reads MRHNA; CDR2 reads SNTAGT. This CDR3 contains 14 residues. In nucleotides, the CDR3 is TGTGCCAGCAGCGCCCTCGCGGGCCCCTACGAGCAGTACTTC. This translates into CASSALAGPYEQYF.

The chain uses TRBV6-5 and TRBJ2-7, with 9 bases lining up with TRBD2. The CDR3 consists of 14 residues. CDR1 is MNHEY and CDR2 is SVGAGI in the germline V gene. V shed 6 bases, J shed 2 bases, and the junction held 5 bases outside the gene matches. The CDR3 spells CASREREAPYEQYF. The CDR3 nucleotides are TGTGCCAGCAGGGAGCGGGAGGCCCCCTACGAGCAGTACTTC.

DNA of the CDR3: TGTGCCAGCAGTGATCCGGGGTCCCACGAGCAGTACTTC. Encoded protein: CASSDPGSHEQYF. The chain employs TRBV2 and TRBJ2-7; tentative D call: TRBD2 (5 bases). CDR3 size: 13 residues. Germline V gives CDR1 SNHLY, CDR2 FYNNEI. V was shortened by 3 bases and J by 5 bases, with 11 bases between the two germline ends.

The J gene is TRBJ2-5, the V gene TRBV4-2; 15 nucleotides line up with TRBD2. This CDR3 has 19 amino acids. Trimming took 5 bases from V and 2 from J; bases not matched to a gene: 12. From germline, CDR1 is LGHNA and CDR2 YNFKEQ. The CDR3 DNA reads TGTGCCAGCAGCTACCTCCGGACTAGCGGGAGGGCCGGGCAAGAGACCCAGTACTTC. This encodes CASSYLRTSGRAGQETQYF.

The CDR3 sequence is CASRRLGEQFF. The CDR3 bases are TGTGCCAGCAGGCGGCTGGGTGAGCAGTTCTTC. The chain is built from TRBV7-2 and TRBJ2-1; D unresolved. V dropped 6 bases and J dropped 9 bases, with 9 bases sitting between them. This CDR3 has 11 residues. Per the germline V gene, CDR1 is SGHTA and CDR2 is FQGNSA.

V usage is TRBV21-1 and J usage is TRBJ2-7; TRBD2 was called by the table and not checked on the DNA. TRBV21-1 is flagged as a pseudogene. This CDR3 spans 12 amino acids. The CDR3 sequence: CASSARAYEQYF. The CDR3 DNA sequence: TGTGCCAGCAGCGCTCGGGCCTACGAGCAGTACTTC.

This clone occurred a few times. This chain joins TRBV7-9 and TRBJ2-3; D uncertain. The ends were cut back, 3 bases at V and 5 bases at J, with 6 bases in the middle. The CDR3 has 12 amino acids. Germline CDR1 reads SEHNR; CDR2 reads FQNEAQ (reference sequence). The CDR3 DNA follows: TGTGCCAGCAGCTTTACCAGAGATACGCAGTATTTT. The encoded protein is CASSFTRDTQYF.

The J gene is TRBJ2-1, the V gene TRBV28, with TRBD1 as a possible D gene (5 bases). The CDR3 contains 17 residues. Germline-derived CDR1 and CDR2 are MDHEN and SYDVKM. V lost 5 bases to trimming and J lost 0 bases, with 17 bases between them. The CDR3 region is CASSPDQGSDSYNEQFF. The CDR3 DNA sequence: TGTGCCAGCAGTCCAGACCAGGGATCCGACTCCTACAATGAGCAGTTCTTC.

This rearrangement joins TRBV5-4 to TRBJ1-2, with 10 nucleotides matching TRBD1. Germline trimming cut 0 bases from V and 4 bases from J; bases unmatched to any gene: 6. Germline V gene lookup returns CDR1 SGHNT and CDR2 YYREEE (reference sequence). The CDR3 is 16 residues long. CDR3 sequence (DNA): TGTGCCAGCAGCTTGGGGGCCGGGACAGGGGCCTATGGCTACACCTTC. Translated: CASSLGAGTGAYGYTF.

This chain uses TRBV29-1 with TRBJ1-2; maybe TRBD1 (5 bases). CDR1 is SQVTM, CDR2 ANQGSEA, per germline. There are 13 residues in the CDR3. The V end was cut by 8 bases, the J end by 8 bases, with 21 bases between. In DNA, the CDR3 is TGCAGCACCCTGGTGGGGGGTCCGGAGGGCTACACCTTC. This codes for CSTLVGGPEGYTF.

The chain has TRBV5-8 and TRBJ2-3; D not certain. CDR1 SGHTS and CDR2 YDEGEE come from the germline V gene. Trimming left V 0 bases short and J 1 base short, with 9 bases between. The CDR3 loop spans 15 amino acids. CDR3: CASSLAGVGTDTQYF. In nucleotides, the CDR3 is TGTGCCAGCAGCTTGGCCGGAGTGGGCACAGATACGCAGTATTTT.

The chain uses TRBV6-5 and TRBJ2-7; D not resolved. Germline V CDR1 and CDR2: MNHEY, SVGAGI. The V end was cut by 0 bases, the J end by 3 bases, with 12 bases between. The CDR3 sequence is 15 residues long. The CDR3 nucleotides are TGTGCCAGCAGTTACTCAGCAGGAACCCTCTACGAGCAGTACTTC. It translates to CASSYSAGTLYEQYF.

The CDR3 nucleotides read TGTGCCAGCAGGCCCGGTGTCCCTAACTATGGCTACACCTTC. This translates into CASRPGVPNYGYTF. The V call is TRBV11-2, the J call TRBJ1-2; D gene ambiguous. Germline-derived CDR1 and CDR2 are SGHAT and FQNNGV. Deletions cut 6 bases from V and 0 bases from J, with 11 bases between. This CDR3 has 14 amino acids.

This chain connects TRBV28 to TRBJ2-5; a possible D gene is TRBD1 (6 bases). The CDR3 sequence is 14 residues long. CDR1 and CDR2 (germline): MDHEN, SYDVKM. Trimming removed 3 bases at V and 2 bases at J, with 10 bases between. CDR3 loop: CASSFWGPQETQYF. The CDR3 DNA reads TGTGCCAGCAGTTTCTGGGGGCCACAAGAGACCCAGTACTTC.

The J gene is TRBJ2-3, the V gene TRBV24-1, with 8 bases aligning to TRBD1. Germline V gene sequence: CDR1 KGHDR, CDR2 SFDVKD. The CDR3 length is 15 residues. V lost 2 bases and J lost 10; bases outside the gene matches: 10. The CDR3 bases are TGTGCCACCAGTGATTGGGGCAGGGGGCGAGAGGCGCAGTATTTT. It encodes CATSDWGRGREAQYF.

The gene calls are TRBV20-1 and TRBJ2-7; 9 nucleotides match TRBD1. Germline V gene lookup returns CDR1 DFQATT and CDR2 SNEGSKA (reference sequence). This CDR3 comprises 14 residues. The ends lost 3 bases at V and 2 bases at J; junction bases unmatched: 5. CDR3 in amino acids: CSASGTGITYEQYF. In DNA form, the CDR3 reads TGCAGTGCTAGTGGGACAGGGATCACCTACGAGCAGTACTTC.

V is TRBV27 and J is TRBJ1-2; D unclear. V lost 3 bases, J lost 2 bases, and 10 bases lay in between. The CDR3 loop spans 14 amino acids. Germline lookup yields CDR1 MNHEY and CDR2 SMNVEV (reference sequence). CDR3 coding DNA: TGTGCCAGCAGTTTTCACCAAGCGAACTATGGCTACACCTTC. Translating it yields CASSFHQANYGYTF.

The chain couples TRBV7-9 to TRBJ1-1, with D tentatively TRBD1 (6 bases). Germline values: CDR1 SEHNR, CDR2 FQNEAQ (reference sequence). Deletions cut 0 bases from V and 3 bases from J, with 11 bases between. CDR3 size: 15 residues. CDR3 coding DNA: TGTGCCAGCAGCTTAGCAACCGGACAGTACACTGAAGCTTTCTTT. Its translation is CASSLATGQYTEAFF. Using reference TRBV7-9 and TRBJ1-1 for the parts outside the CDR3, the full variable domain is DTGVSQNPRHKITKRGQNVTFRCDPISEHNRLYWYRQTLGQGPEFLTYFQNEAQLEKSRLLSDRFSAERPKGSFSTLEIQRTEQGDSAMYLCASSLATGQYTEAFFGQGTRLTVV.

Worth noting for this clone: It may be a read error: a sequence one base away is much more abundant. This sample includes further DNA sequences coding for the same CDR3. The CDR3 is CASSLGQGAYEQYF. The CDR3 DNA sequence: TGTGCCAGCAGCTTAGGGCAGGGGGCCTACGAGCAGTACTTC. The chain has TRBV11-2 and TRBJ2-7, with 7 bases matching TRBD1. Looked up from germline, CDR1 is SGHAT and CDR2 is FQNNGV. V dropped 1 base and J dropped 2; count of bases not matched to a gene: 2. This CDR3 spans 14 amino acids.

V and J are TRBV27 and TRBJ1-4; TRBD1 aligns across 7 bases. The germline CDR1 and CDR2 sequences are MNHEY and SMNVEV (reference sequence). Trimming took 4 bases from V and 3 from J; bases not matched to a gene: 5. The CDR3 is made up of 15 amino acids. The CDR3 bases are TGTGCCAGCAGTTCCCGACAGGGCGCTAATGAAAAACTGTTTTTT. Its protein product is CASSSRQGANEKLFF.

The chain couples TRBV27 to TRBJ2-1, with 12 bases aligning to TRBD2. The trim removed 6 bases at V and 6 bases at J, leaving 12 bases unmatched. This CDR3 comprises 17 residues. Germline lookup yields CDR1 MNHEY and CDR2 SMNVEV (reference sequence). The CDR3, as DNA: TGTGCCAGCAGCACCACAACTAGCGGGAGGAGGGGCAATGAGCAGTTCTTC. Translation: CASSTTTSGRRGNEQFF.

The CDR3 nucleotides read TGTGCCACCAGTGATTTCACCGCCGGAGGGTACGAGCAGTACTTC. Its translation: CATSDFTAGGYEQYF. This chain connects TRBV24-1 to TRBJ2-7; a weak D match, TRBD2 (6 bases). The germline gives CDR1 KGHDR, CDR2 SFDVKD. The CDR3 is 15 residues long. V lost 1 base to trimming and J lost 4 bases, with 13 bases between them.

V usage is TRBV5-5 and J usage is TRBJ1-2, with D perhaps matching TRBD1 (6 bases). The ends were cut back, 1 base at V and 1 base at J, with 8 bases in the middle. This CDR3 has 14 amino acids. Germline lookup yields CDR1 SGHKS and CDR2 YYEKEE (reference sequence). The CDR3 reads CASSLSDSNYGYTF. The CDR3 region has the DNA TGTGCCAGCAGCTTGTCGGACAGTAACTATGGCTACACCTTC.

The chain links TRBV5-4 to TRBJ2-2; 13 nucleotides line up with TRBD2. Germline CDR1 and CDR2: SGHNT and YYREEE (reference sequence). The CDR3 length is 15 residues. Germline trimming cut 5 bases from V and 7 bases from J; bases unmatched to any gene: 5. This chain's CDR3 is CASRTGTSGIGELFF. The CDR3 DNA sequence: TGTGCCAGCAGAACCGGGACTAGCGGGATCGGGGAGCTGTTTTTT.